This T cell receptor (beta chain) is drawn from a study of blood T cell repertoires in COVID-19. Overall study context: Some COVID-19 samples were acute and others convalescent; all came from the United States, Italy and Spain. T cells, B-cell-depleted T cells, or PBMCs provided the cDNA or gDNA that served as material.

As handled by the study authors: Amplifying reference gene primers gave estimates of nucleated cell counts. The table came from immunoSEQ multiplex PCR; TCRdb's copy has only in-frame clones and leaves some out. V, J and clone size were drawn from that table, and D and trimming were deduced from the DNA. The sample lists over 50,000 clones; just over 85% were seen once. The CDR3 is made up of 17 amino acids. Germline lookup yields CDR1 MNHEY and CDR2 SVGEGT. V was shortened by 2 bases and J by 0 bases, with 14 bases between the two germline ends. Material for sequencing was peripheral blood. V is TRBV6-2 or TRBV6-3 and J is TRBJ1-3; no definite D call. The clonotype was recovered from a man aged 65 to 85 with active COVID-19. This CDR3 reads CASSYGSTTSSGNTIYF. The CDR3 nucleotides are TGTGCCAGCAGTTACGGGTCGACAACTTCCTCTGGAAACACCATATATTTT.